This T cell receptor beta chain originates from a study of control samples from healthy donors and cancer patients. The ends were cut back, 8 bases at V and 5 bases at J, with 18 bases in the middle. Germline CDR1 MGHDK, CDR2 SYGVNS. The CDR3 totals 14 residues. TCRdb's copy holds only in-frame clones and misses some; the assay was immunoSEQ multiplex PCR. The table lists roughly 370,000 clones, around 90% of them singletons. The clonotype was recovered from a man aged 35-49 years with head and neck cancer. The sample was PBMCs. The rearrangement links TRBV25-1 to TRBJ1-2; TRBD1 might be the D (5 bases). DNA for the CDR3: TGTGCCAGCCCTACCCCGCAGGGTCGTTATGGCTACACCTTC. It is translated as CASPTPQGRYGYTF.